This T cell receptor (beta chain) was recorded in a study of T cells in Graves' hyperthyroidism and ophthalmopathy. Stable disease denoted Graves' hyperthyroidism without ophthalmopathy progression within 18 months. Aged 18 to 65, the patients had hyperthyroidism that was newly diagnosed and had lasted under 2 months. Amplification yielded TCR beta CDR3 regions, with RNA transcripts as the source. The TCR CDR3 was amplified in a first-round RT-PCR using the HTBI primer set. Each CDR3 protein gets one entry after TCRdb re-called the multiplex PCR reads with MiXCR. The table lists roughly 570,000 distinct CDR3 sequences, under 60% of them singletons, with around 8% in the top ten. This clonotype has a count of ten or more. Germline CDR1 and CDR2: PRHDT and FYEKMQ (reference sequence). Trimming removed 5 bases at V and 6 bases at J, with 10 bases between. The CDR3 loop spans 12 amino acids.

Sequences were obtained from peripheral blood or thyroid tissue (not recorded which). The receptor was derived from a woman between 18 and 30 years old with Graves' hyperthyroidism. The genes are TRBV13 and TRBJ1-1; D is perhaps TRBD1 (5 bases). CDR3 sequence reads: CASSASGAEAFF. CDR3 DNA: TGTGCCAGCAGCGCCTCGGGGGCTGAAGCTTTCTTT.